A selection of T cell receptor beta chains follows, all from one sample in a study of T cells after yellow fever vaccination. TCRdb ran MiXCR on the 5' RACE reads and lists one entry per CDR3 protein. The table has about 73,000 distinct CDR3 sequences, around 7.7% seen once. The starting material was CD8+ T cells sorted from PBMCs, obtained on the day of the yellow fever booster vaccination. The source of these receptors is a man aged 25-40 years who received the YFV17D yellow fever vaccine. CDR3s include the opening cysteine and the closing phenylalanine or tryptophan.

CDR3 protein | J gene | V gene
CASSYGGFTDTQYF | TRBJ2-3 | TRBV6-5
CASSQLAGGQEKLFF | TRBJ1-4 | TRBV27
CASSQVGSSYNEQFF | TRBJ2-1 | TRBV14
CASSLGQGTYNEQFF | TRBJ2-1 | TRBV5-1
CSVDEGVRGKYF | TRBJ2-4 | TRBV29-1
CASRDPTPGKDEQFF | TRBJ2-1 | TRBV28
CASSLPGSVSQETQYF | TRBJ2-5 | TRBV7-9
CASSASGSGNEQFF | TRBJ2-1 | TRBV9
CASSLSGPQETQYF | TRBJ2-5 | TRBV12-3/TRBV12-4
CASSPTGKETQYF | TRBJ2-5 | TRBV2
CASSTSGTSYEQYF | TRBJ2-7 | TRBV19
CASSLGPGTGANVLTF | TRBJ2-6 | TRBV7-9
CASSYRADTQYF | TRBJ2-3 | TRBV12-3/TRBV12-4
CSVGQGLPYNEQFF | TRBJ2-1 | TRBV29-1
CASSPDRVGQPQHF | TRBJ1-5 | TRBV12-3/TRBV12-4
CSAPYSVQFF | TRBJ2-1 | TRBV20-1
CASRDQGYKNTGELFF | TRBJ2-2 | TRBV12-3/TRBV12-4
CARGCWEAQYF | TRBJ2-3 | TRBV6-9
CASQKTSGTDTQYF | TRBJ2-3 | TRBV7-2
CASSPWALGRTEAFF | TRBJ1-1 | TRBV11-1
CASSLGSYEQYF | TRBJ2-7 | TRBV12-3/TRBV12-4
CASSQVAGSSYEQYF | TRBJ2-7 | TRBV4-3
CASGGTETYEQYF | TRBJ2-7 | TRBV6-2/TRBV6-3
CASRDRRETQYF | TRBJ2-5 | TRBV6-6
CASSYSHRSGAYTGELFF | TRBJ2-2 | TRBV6-5
CSAGPQAPLAYEQYF | TRBJ2-7 | TRBV20-1
CASSLALGQGNEKLFF | TRBJ1-4 | TRBV7-8
CASSAAFSLAGAVTQYF | TRBJ2-3 | TRBV12-3/TRBV12-4
CASSLGTGISYEQYF | TRBJ2-7 | TRBV14
CASSPFAGVVDTQYF | TRBJ2-3 | TRBV7-8
CASSFSVGVGETQYF | TRBJ2-5 | TRBV7-2
CASSLASGMSYEQYF | TRBJ2-7 | TRBV7-2
CSAIEAKNIQYF | TRBJ2-4 | TRBV20-1
CSARIAGGSAEQYF | TRBJ2-7 | TRBV20-1
CASSLTPSTGDEQYF | TRBJ2-7 | TRBV7-2
CASSQGRSANQPQHF | TRBJ1-5 | TRBV14
CASSPQGGEQFF | TRBJ2-1 | TRBV7-6
CASKSSGRWPPQFF | TRBJ2-1 | TRBV12-5
CAWSTGGYEQYF | TRBJ2-7 | TRBV30